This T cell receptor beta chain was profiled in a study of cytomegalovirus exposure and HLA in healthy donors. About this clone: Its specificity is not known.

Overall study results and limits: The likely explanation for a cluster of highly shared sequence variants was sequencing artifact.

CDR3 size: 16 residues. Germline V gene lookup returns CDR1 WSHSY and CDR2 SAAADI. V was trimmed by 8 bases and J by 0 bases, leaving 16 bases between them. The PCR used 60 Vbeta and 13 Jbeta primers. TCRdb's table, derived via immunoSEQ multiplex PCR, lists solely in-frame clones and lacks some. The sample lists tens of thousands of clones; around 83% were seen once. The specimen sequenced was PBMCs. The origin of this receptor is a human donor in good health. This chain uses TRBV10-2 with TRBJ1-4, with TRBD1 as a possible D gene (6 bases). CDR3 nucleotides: TGCGCCAGCTCGGACAGAAGCCATGCAACTAATGAAAAACTGTTTTTT. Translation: CASSDRSHATNEKLFF.